Here is one T cell receptor beta chain with its context. Antigen specificity is unknown. A read error may produce the germline difference seen at one junction end. CDR1 and CDR2 (germline): MNHNS, SASEGT. The CDR3 runs to 15 residues. This sample was included in a study of OX40 agonist ivuxolimab in advanced cancers. Study summary: Patient treatment consisted of intravenous ivuxolimab administration every 2 weeks at 0.01 to 10 mg/kg.

Study-level results: Circulating CD4+ and CD8+ T cells showed clonal expansion by week 6 at 0.1 to 3.0 mg/kg. The mean number of expanded clones was higher in CD8+ T cells than in CD4+.

Method: immunoSEQ multiplex PCR; TCRdb's copy keeps in-frame clones and lacks some. The repertoire includes fewer than 75,000 clones, about 88% of them detected once, and roughly 0.67% sits in the top ten. Source: CD4+ or CD8+ T cells sorted from blood, taken in a trial of the OX40 agonist ivuxolimab. The TCR comes from an adult with an advanced solid tumor such as melanoma, head and neck, liver or kidney cancer. The chain uses TRBV6-1 and TRBJ2-3; D assignment may be TRBD1 or TRBD2 (5 bases each). The CDR3 protein is CASREGGLRRGTQYF. In DNA, the CDR3 is TGTGCCAGCAGAGAAGGTGGACTTCGCCGGGGCACGCAGTATTTT.